This TCR beta chain was identified during a study of regulatory T cells in long-lasting Graves disease. Study results and limitations: Persistent patients had a count of shared public clonotypes (around 2,700) that exceeded that of new patients (roughly 1,000).

The sample's time point: persistent/refractory GD, antithyroid drugs over 5 years with positive TRAb. Construction of the TCR library relied on RNA isolated from PBMCs. The authors built TCR beta libraries using iRepertoire HTBI primers and Arm-PCR of CDR3 regions. TCRdb independently ran MiXCR on the multiplex PCR reads; one entry per CDR3 protein. This table has around 460,000 distinct CDR3 sequences, around a fifth appearing once. About this clonotype itself: Its specificity is unknown.

The sample was peripheral blood mononuclear cells (PBMCs), taken when the disease was refractory, from a patient treated with antithyroid drugs. The sequence came from a female donor with Graves disease.

This CDR3 reads CASSSSRELASPLHF. The CDR3, as DNA: TGTGCCAGCAGCTCTTCGCGGGAGTTGGCATCACCCCTCCACTTT. The chain carries TRBV7-2 and TRBJ1-6, with D hard to call. The V and J ends lost 4 bases and 10 bases respectively, with 17 bases between them. The germline gives CDR1 SGHTA, CDR2 FQGNSA. This CDR3 is built from 15 residues.